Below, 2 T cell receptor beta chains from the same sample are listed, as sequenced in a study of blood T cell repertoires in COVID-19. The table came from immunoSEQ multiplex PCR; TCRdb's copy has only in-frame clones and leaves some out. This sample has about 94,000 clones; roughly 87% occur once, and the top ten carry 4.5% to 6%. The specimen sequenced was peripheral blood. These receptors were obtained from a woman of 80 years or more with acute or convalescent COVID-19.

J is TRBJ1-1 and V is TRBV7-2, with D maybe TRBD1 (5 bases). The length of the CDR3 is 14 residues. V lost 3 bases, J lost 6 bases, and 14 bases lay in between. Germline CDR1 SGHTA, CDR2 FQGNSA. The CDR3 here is CASSFPRVVPEAFF. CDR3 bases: TGTGCCAGCAGCTTCCCCAGGGTAGTGCCTGAAGCTTTCTTT.

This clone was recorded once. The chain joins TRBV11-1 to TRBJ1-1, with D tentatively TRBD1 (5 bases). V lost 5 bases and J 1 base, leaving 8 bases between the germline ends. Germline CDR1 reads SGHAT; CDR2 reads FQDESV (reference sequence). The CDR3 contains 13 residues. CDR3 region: CASSLQENTEAFF. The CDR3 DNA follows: TGTGCCAGCAGCCTACAGGAGAACACTGAAGCTTTCTTT.